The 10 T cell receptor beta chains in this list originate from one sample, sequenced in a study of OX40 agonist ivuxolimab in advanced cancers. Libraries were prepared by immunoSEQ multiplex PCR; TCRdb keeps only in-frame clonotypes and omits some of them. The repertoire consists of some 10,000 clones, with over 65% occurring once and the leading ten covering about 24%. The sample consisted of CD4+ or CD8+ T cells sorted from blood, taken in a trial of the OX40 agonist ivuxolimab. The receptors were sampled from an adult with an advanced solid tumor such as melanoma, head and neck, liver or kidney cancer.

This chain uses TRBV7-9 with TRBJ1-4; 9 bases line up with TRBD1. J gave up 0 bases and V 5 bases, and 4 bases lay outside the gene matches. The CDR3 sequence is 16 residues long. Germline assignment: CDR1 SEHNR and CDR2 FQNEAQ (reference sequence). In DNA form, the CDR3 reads TGTGCCAGCAGCCTTACAGGGGGCGCAACTAATGAAAAACTGTTTTTT. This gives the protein CASSLTGGATNEKLFF.

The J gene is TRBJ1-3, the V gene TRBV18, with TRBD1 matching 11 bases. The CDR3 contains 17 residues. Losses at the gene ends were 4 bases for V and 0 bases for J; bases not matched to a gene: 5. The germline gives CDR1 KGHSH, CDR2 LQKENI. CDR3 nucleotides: TGTGCCAGCTCACTCTCCGGGACAGGGGGCTCTGGAAACACCATATATTTT. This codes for CASSLSGTGGSGNTIYF.

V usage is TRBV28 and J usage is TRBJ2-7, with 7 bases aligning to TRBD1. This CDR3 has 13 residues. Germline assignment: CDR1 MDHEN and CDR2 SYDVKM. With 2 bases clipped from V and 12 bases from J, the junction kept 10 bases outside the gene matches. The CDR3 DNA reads TGTGCCAGCAGTTTAACCCCCGGACAGGCGAGGTACTTC. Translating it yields CASSLTPGQARYF.

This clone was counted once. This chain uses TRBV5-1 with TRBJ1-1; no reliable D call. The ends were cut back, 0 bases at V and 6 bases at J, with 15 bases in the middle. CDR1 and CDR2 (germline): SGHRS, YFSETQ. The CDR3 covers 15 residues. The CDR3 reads CASSLGVKGIPEAFF. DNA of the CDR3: TGCGCCAGCAGCTTGGGGGTCAAAGGTATTCCTGAAGCTTTCTTT.

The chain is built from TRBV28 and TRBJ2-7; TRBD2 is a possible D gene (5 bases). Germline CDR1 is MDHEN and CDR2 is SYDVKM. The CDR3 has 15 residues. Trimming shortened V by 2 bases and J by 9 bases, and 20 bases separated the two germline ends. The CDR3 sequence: CASSLRTITVEGQYF. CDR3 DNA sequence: TGTGCCAGCAGTTTACGGACCATCACCGTCGAGGGGCAGTACTTC.

The CDR3 nucleotides read TGTGCCAGCAGCCCAGGGGGAGGGTACGAGCAGTACTTC. This encodes CASSPGGGYEQYF. V is TRBV7-8 and J is TRBJ2-7; D assignment may be TRBD1 or TRBD2 (7 bases each). Trimming shortened V by 5 bases and J by 4 bases, and 12 bases separated the two germline ends. This CDR3 has 13 residues. The germline CDR1 and CDR2 sequences are SGHVS and FQNEAQ.

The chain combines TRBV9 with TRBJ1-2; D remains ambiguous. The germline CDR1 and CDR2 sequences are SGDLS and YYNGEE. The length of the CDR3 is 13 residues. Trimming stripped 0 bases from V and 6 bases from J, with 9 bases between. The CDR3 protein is CASSVGGRDGYTF. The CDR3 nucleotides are TGTGCCAGCAGCGTAGGAGGGCGGGATGGCTACACCTTC.

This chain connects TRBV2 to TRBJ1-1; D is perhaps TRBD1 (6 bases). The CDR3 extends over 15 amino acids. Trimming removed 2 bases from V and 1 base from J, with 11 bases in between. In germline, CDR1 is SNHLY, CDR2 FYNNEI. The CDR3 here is CASSEWGHQNTEAFF. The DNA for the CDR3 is TGTGCCAGCAGTGAATGGGGACATCAGAACACTGAAGCTTTCTTT.

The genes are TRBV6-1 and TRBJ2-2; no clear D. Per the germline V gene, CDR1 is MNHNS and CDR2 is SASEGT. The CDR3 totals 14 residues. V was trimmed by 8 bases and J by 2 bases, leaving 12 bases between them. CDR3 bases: TGTGCCAGCGTCTTAGGCAGAAACACCGGGGAGCTGTTTTTT. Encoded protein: CASVLGRNTGELFF.

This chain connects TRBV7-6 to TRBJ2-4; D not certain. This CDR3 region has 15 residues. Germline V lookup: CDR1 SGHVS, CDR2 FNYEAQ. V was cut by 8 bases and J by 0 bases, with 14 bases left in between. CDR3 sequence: CASPHPDLAKNIQYF. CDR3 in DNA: TGTGCCAGCCCCCACCCGGACCTAGCCAAAAACATTCAGTACTTC.